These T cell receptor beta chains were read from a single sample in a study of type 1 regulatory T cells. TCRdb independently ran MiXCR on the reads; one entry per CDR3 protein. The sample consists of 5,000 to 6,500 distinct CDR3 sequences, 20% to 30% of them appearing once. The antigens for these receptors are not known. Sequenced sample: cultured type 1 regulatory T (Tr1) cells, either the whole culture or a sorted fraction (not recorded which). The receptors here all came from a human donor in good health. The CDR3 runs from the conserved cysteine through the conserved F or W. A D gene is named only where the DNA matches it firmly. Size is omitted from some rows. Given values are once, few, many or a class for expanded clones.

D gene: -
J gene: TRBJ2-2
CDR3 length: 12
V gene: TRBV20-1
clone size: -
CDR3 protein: CSARENTGELFF
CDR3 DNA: TGCAGTGCTAGAGAGAACACCGGGGAGCTGTTTTTT

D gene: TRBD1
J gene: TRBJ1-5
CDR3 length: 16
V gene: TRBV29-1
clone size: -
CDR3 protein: CSVGGTGCYSNQPQHF
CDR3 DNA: TGCAGCGTTGGGGGGACAGGGTGTTATAGCAATCAGCCCCAGCATTTT

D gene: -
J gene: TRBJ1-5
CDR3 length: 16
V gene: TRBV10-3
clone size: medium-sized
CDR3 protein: CAISESRKNSNQPQHF
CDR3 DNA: TGTGCCATCAGTGAGTCTCGGAAGAATAGCAATCAGCCCCAGCATTTT

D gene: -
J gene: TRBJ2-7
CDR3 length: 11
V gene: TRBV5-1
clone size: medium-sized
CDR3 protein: CASSQNYEQYF
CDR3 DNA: TGCGCCAGCAGCCAAAACTACGAGCAGTACTTC

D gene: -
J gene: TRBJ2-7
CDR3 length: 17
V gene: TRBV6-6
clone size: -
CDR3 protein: CASSYSRTPGSPYEQYF
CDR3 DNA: TGTGCCAGCAGTTACTCGAGGACCCCAGGGTCACCCTACGAGCAGTACTTC

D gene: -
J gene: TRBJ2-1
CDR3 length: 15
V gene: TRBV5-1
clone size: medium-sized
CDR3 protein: CASSLKASLGNEQFF
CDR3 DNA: TGCGCCAGCAGCTTGAAAGCTAGCTTAGGCAATGAGCAGTTCTTC

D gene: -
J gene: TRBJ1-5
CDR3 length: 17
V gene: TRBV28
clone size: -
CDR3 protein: CANSFSLSLRGVQPQHF
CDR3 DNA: TGTGCCAACAGTTTCTCACTCTCTCTCAGGGGCGTTCAGCCCCAGCATTTT

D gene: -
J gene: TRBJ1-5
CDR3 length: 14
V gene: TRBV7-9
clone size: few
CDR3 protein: CASSRGVVNQPQHF
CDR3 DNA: TGTGCCAGCAGCCGAGGGGTGGTCAATCAGCCCCAGCATTTT

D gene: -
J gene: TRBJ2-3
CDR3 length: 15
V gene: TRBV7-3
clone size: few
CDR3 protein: CASSYTGLGTDTQYF
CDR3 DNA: TGTGCCAGCAGCTACACGGGACTGGGCACAGATACGCAGTATTTT

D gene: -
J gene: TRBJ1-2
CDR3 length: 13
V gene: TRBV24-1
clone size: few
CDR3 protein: CATSDLRSRGYTF
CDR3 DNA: TGTGCCACCAGTGATTTAAGGTCGAGGGGCTACACCTTC

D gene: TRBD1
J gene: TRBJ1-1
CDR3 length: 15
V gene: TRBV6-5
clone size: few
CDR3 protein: CASSYFRGRNTEAFF
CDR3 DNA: TGTGCCAGCAGTTACTTCAGGGGGCGGAACACTGAAGCTTTCTTT

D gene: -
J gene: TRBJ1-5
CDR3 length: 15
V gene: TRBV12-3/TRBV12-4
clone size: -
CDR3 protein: CASNFGGISNQPQHF
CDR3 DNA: TGTGCCAGCAATTTTGGAGGGATTAGCAATCAGCCCCAGCATTTT

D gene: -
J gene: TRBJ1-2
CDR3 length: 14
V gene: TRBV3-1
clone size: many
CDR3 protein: CASSQVRGRDGYTF
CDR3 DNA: TGTGCCAGCAGCCAAGTGCGGGGGCGGGATGGCTACACCTTC

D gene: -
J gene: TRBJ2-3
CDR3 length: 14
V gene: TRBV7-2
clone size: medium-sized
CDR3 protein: CASSLGHNTDTQYF
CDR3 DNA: TGTGCCAGCAGCTTAGGGCATAACACAGATACGCAGTATTTT

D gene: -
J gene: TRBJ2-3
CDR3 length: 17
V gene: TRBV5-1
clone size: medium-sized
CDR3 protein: CASSLGRQGGFTDTQYF
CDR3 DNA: TGCGCCAGCAGCTTGGGGCGGCAGGGGGGTTTCACAGATACGCAGTATTTT

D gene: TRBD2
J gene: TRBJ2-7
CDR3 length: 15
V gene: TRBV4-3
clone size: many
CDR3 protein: CASSQGAGGPNEQYF
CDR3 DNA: TGCGCCAGCAGCCAAGGAGCGGGGGGGCCTAACGAGCAGTACTTC

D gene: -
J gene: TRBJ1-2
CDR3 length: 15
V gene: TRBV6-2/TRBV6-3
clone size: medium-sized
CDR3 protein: CASIQSGRIPGGYTF
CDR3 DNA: TGTGCCAGCATTCAATCCGGGAGAATCCCGGGTGGCTACACCTTC

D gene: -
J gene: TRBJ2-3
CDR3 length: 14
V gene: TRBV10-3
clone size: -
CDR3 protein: CAIMAGETTDTQYF
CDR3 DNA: TGTGCCATCATGGCCGGGGAGACCACAGATACGCAGTATTTT

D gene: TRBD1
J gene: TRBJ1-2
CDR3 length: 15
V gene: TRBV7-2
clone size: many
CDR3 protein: CASSLSRGRGYGYTF
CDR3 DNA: TGTGCCAGCAGCTTGAGCAGGGGGCGAGGATATGGCTACACCTTC

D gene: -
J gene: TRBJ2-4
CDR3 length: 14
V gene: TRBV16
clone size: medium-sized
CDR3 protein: CASSPIRTKNIQYF
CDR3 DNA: TGTGCCAGCAGCCCGATAAGAACCAAAAACATTCAGTACTTC